Described below is a single T cell receptor (beta chain) sequence and its context. V was trimmed by 5 bases and J by 18 bases, leaving 44 bases between them. The CDR3 has 20 amino acids. The germline CDR1 and CDR2 sequences are SQVTM and ANQGSEA. This sample stems from a study of CDR3 diversity in severe acne. TCRdb reanalysed the PCR reads using MiXCR and keeps one entry per CDR3 protein. Seen here are over 100,000 distinct CDR3 sequences, roughly half observed once, and the top ten hold around 12%. Sequencing was performed on blood. This clonotype originated in a male donor with acne. The chain has TRBV29-1 and TRBJ1-6; D is uncertain. The CDR3 spells CSVTERRRGTYNEVAKRDHF. The DNA of the CDR3 is TGCAGCGTTACAGAAAGACGTCGAGGTACCTACAATGAGGTAGCCAAACGTGACCACTTT.